The 15 T cell receptor beta chains listed next were all sequenced from one sample in a study of cytotoxic CD8 clonotypes in ibrutinib-treated CLL. The method was immunoSEQ multiplex PCR; TCRdb's version includes in-frame clones alone and lacks a portion of them. The sample comprises fewer than 300,000 clones, roughly 76% of which are singletons, and 5.6% rests with the top ten. The sequences come from PBMCs, collected at disease progression, from a patient treated with ibrutinib. The receptors derive from a human donor with chronic lymphocytic leukemia.

The chain links TRBV29-1 to TRBJ2-7, with a possible D match to TRBD1 (6 bases). Trimming took 4 bases from V and 5 from J, leaving 12 bases between them. This CDR3 region has 12 residues. Germline V lookup: CDR1 SQVTM, CDR2 ANQGSEA. The CDR3 DNA reads TGCAGCGTTGTGAGGGGGTCTGACGAGCAGTACTTC. This encodes CSVVRGSDEQYF.

In this sample, this clone turned up a few times. J is TRBJ1-5 and V is TRBV21-1. TRBV21-1 is a documented pseudogene. The CDR3 covers 12 residues. CDR3 residues: CASSKGGQPQHF. The CDR3 DNA sequence: TGTGCCAGCAGCAAAGGGGGTCAGCCCCAGCATTTT.

The chain recombines TRBV5-6 with TRBJ2-6, with 9 bases matching TRBD1. After removal of 3 bases from V and 4 bases from J, the junction contained 5 bases not matched to a gene. The CDR3 runs 16 residues. Per the germline V gene, CDR1 is SGHDT and CDR2 is YYEEEE. CDR3 sequence reads: CASSSGQGTGANVLTF. CDR3 coding DNA: TGTGCCAGCAGCTCAGGACAGGGGACCGGGGCCAACGTCCTGACTTTC.

The rearrangement links TRBV7-2 to TRBJ2-5; no clear D. The CDR3 is made up of 12 amino acids. Germline V gene lookup returns CDR1 SGHTA and CDR2 FQGNSA. V shed 1 base and J shed 7 bases, with 7 bases lying between them. CDR3 residues: CASSLDRATQYF. CDR3 nucleotide sequence: TGTGCCAGCAGCTTAGACCGAGCGACCCAGTACTTC.

V is TRBV28 and J is TRBJ2-7, with unresolved D. The germline V and J ends were trimmed by 6 bases and 2 bases, with 8 bases remaining between them. This CDR3 has 12 amino acids. Germline CDR1 reads MDHEN; CDR2 reads SYDVKM. For the CDR3, the DNA is TGTGCCAGCAGAGTCCCTACCTACGAGCAGTACTTC. Encoded protein: CASRVPTYEQYF.

The V and J genes are TRBV13 and TRBJ1-2; possible D gene TRBD1, 5 bases. V lost 4 bases to trimming and J lost 4 bases, with 13 bases between them. The CDR3 length is 14 residues. Germline values: CDR1 PRHDT, CDR2 FYEKMQ (reference sequence). The CDR3 here is CASSSQQGPYGYTF. The DNA of the CDR3 is TGTGCCAGCAGCTCCCAGCAGGGTCCCTATGGCTACACCTTC.

This clone was detected only a few times. V is TRBV10-2 and J is TRBJ2-6; D gene unclear. CDR3 size: 13 residues. The V gene lost 6 bases and the J gene lost 0 bases, with 3 bases spanning the gap. The V gene's germline CDR1 is WSHSY and CDR2 SAAADI. The CDR3 DNA reads as TGCGCCAGCAGGGACTCTGGGGCCAACGTCCTGACTTTC. It codes for CASRDSGANVLTF.

As concerns this clone: Other DNA sequences of this sample code for an identical CDR3. The V and J genes are TRBV9 and TRBJ2-7; D is uncertain. The CDR3 sequence is 14 residues long. Germline CDR1 SGDLS, CDR2 YYNGEE. V lost 4 bases and J 2 bases, leaving 13 bases between the germline ends. CDR3 sequence reads: CASSPREGTYEQYF. Written as DNA, the CDR3 is TGTGCCAGCAGCCCGCGAGAAGGGACCTACGAGCAGTACTTC. Supplemented by reference TRBV9 and TRBJ2-7, the full variable domain reads DSGVTQTPKHLITATGQRVTLRCSPRSGDLSVYWYQQSLDQGLQFLIQYYNGEERAKGNILERFSAQQFPDLHSELNLSSLELGDSALYFCASSPREGTYEQYFGPGTRLTVT.

The gene calls are TRBV6-5 and TRBJ2-7; either TRBD1 or TRBD2 may supply D (5 bases each). The CDR3 is 12 amino acids. V lost 5 bases, J lost 8 bases, and 13 bases lay in between. The germline V gene encodes CDR1 MNHEY and CDR2 SVGAGI. The CDR3 region is CASSTDWDQQYF. For the CDR3, the DNA is TGTGCCAGCAGTACGGACTGGGACCAGCAGTACTTC.

The genes are TRBV5-1 and TRBJ2-7; the match to TRBD2 covers 11 bases. V shed 4 bases and J 0 bases; nucleotides not matched to a gene: 6. This CDR3 is built from 16 residues. Per the germline V gene, CDR1 is SGHRS and CDR2 is YFSETQ. The CDR3 coding sequence is TGCGCCAGCAGCCCTATGACTAGCGGGGCCTCCTACGAGCAGTACTTC. Translating gives CASSPMTSGASYEQYF.

The chain combines TRBV5-4 with TRBJ2-1, with TRBD2 as a possible D gene (5 bases). The CDR3 consists of 17 residues. Trimming shortened V by 0 bases and J by 4 bases, and 17 bases separated the two germline ends. From germline, CDR1 is SGHNT and CDR2 YYREEE (reference sequence). CDR3 nucleotide sequence: TGTGCCAGCAGCTTGGGTTATCGGGGAACGGGGTACAATGAGCAGTTCTTC. Amino acid sequence: CASSLGYRGTGYNEQFF.

Only a few counts were recorded for this clone. V and J are TRBV25-1 and TRBJ2-5; D is ambiguous. Germline V gene lookup returns CDR1 MGHDK and CDR2 SYGVNS. V was shortened by 4 bases and J by 5 bases, with 11 bases between the two germline ends. The CDR3 spans 13 residues. CDR3 sequence (DNA): TGTGCCAGCAGTGGGAGCAGAGAGGAGACCCAGTACTTC. Protein product: CASSGSREETQYF.

J is TRBJ2-4 and V is TRBV5-4; D not resolved. This CDR3 contains 14 residues. The germline V gene has CDR1 SGHNT and CDR2 YYREEE (reference sequence). The ends were cut back, 4 bases at V and 0 bases at J, with 8 bases in the middle. This CDR3 reads CASSRQVAKNIQYF. The CDR3 coding sequence is TGTGCCAGCAGCCGGCAAGTAGCCAAAAACATTCAGTACTTC.

This chain joins TRBV7-8 and TRBJ1-1; D unclear. The CDR3 has 13 residues. Germline CDR1 reads SGHVS; CDR2 reads FQNEAQ. V was shortened by 5 bases and J by 4 bases, with 11 bases between the two germline ends. CDR3 DNA sequence: TGTGCCAGCAGCATCACTCGGGGCACTGAAGCTTTCTTT. This encodes CASSITRGTEAFF.

This clone is a singleton in its sample. The V call is TRBV7-9, the J call TRBJ1-2; 9 bases map to TRBD1. Trimming cost V 1 base and J 2 bases; bases outside gene matches: 5. Germline loops: CDR1 SEHNR, CDR2 FQNEAQ (reference sequence). This CDR3 is built from 16 residues. The CDR3 spells CASSLGPGQGNYGYTF. CDR3 sequence (DNA): TGTGCCAGCAGCTTAGGTCCGGGACAGGGAAACTATGGCTACACCTTC.